The clone carrying this T cell receptor beta chain was seen a single time. This sample also contains other DNA sequences that code for the same CDR3. As originally analysed: Quantification of nucleated cells was approximated via reference gene primer amplification. The protocol was immunoSEQ multiplex PCR, while the TCRdb copy is restricted to in-frame clones and leaves out a portion. V, J and clone size were drawn from that table, and D and trimming were deduced from the DNA. The sample records about 240,000 clones, 86% being singletons. This sample was included in a study of blood T cell repertoires in COVID-19. Study information: Samples taken during acute and convalescent COVID-19 were collected in the United States, Italy and Spain. PBMCs, B-cell-depleted T cells, or T cells provided the cDNA or gDNA that made up the material.

The sample consisted of peripheral blood. This clonotype was obtained from an elderly man with acute or convalescent COVID-19.

The CDR3: CASSPSRDTEAFF. CDR3 coding DNA: TGTGCCAGCTCACCAAGTCGGGACACTGAAGCTTTCTTT. V gene TRBV18 combines with J gene TRBJ1-1; no clear D. The ends were cut back, 2 bases at V and 3 bases at J, with 7 bases in the middle. The CDR3 contains 13 residues. Looked up from germline, CDR1 is KGHSH and CDR2 is LQKENI.